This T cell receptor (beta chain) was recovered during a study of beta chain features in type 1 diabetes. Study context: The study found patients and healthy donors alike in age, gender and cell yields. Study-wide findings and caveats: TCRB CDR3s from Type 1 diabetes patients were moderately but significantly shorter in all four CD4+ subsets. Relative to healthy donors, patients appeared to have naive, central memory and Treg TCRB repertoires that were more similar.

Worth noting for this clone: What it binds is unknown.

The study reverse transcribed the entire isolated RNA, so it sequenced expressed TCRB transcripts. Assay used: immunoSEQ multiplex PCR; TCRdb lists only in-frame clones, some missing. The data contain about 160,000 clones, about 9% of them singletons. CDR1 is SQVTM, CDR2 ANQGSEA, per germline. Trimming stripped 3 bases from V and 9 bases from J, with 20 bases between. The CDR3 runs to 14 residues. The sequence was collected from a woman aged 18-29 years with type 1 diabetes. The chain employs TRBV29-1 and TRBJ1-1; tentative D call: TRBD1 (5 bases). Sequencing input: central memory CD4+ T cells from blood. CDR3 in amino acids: CSVDRGQGSLQAFF. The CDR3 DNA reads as TGCAGCGTTGATAGGGGTCAGGGTTCCCTCCAAGCTTTCTTT.